This record looks at one TCR beta chain sequence and its context. This clonotype has a count of ten or more. The target of this receptor is not known. Base qualities are missing; no much larger clone stands one base away. The sample comes from a study of CD8 T cells in ankylosing spondylitis (dated by TCRdb to between 2016 and 2019). Study-wide context: The study set out to find disease-linked TCR variants by profiling T cell receptor beta repertoires in ankylosing spondylitis patients and healthy donors. In total, the full study cohort was made up of about 110 healthy donors and about two dozen ankylosing spondylitis patients. Peripheral blood samples were taken, and synovial fluid was additionally collected from ankylosing spondylitis patients.

Instrument used: Illumina HiSeq 2500. Quantitative 5'-RACE with molecular barcodes was used to prepare TCR beta libraries. The authors' pipeline ran thus. A new computational method based on a probabilistic model of VDJ rearrangement was used to identify disease-linked TCR variants. In-frame beta chains were kept once TCRdb had trimmed the public reads at Q25 with fastp and called clones with MiXCR. All rows with the same CDR3 protein become a single entry with the most common DNA and genes. The V and J calls come from TCRdb's annotation, not from the publication. The sample profile shows 300,000 to 350,000 distinct CDR3 sequences; roughly 20% of them were found once. The top ten clones comprise 3.5% to 4.5% of the sample. Overall study outcomes, separate from this receptor: Blood from ankylosing spondylitis patients appeared to be characterized by a TCR beta motif made up of fewer than ten highly homologous amino acid variants. The disease-linked clones had a CD8+ phenotype and were found at relatively low frequencies in peripheral blood. The disease-linked clones were reported as significantly enriched in matched synovial fluid samples from ankylosing spondylitis patients. Some of the motif variants had been reported before in the synovial fluid and blood of reactive arthritis patients, a finding that suggests common disease-initiation mechanisms.

The germline ends are 11 bases apart after V is trimmed by 4 bases and J by 2 bases. Sequences SGHNT (CDR1) and YYREEE (CDR2) are obtained from the germline V gene (reference sequence). Spanning cysteine to phenylalanine, the CDR3 consists of 14 amino acids. The entry retains the CDR3 DNA only, 42 bases that are in frame from base 1. Sequencing input: blood, either unsorted or a sorted T cell fraction (not recorded which). This clonotype was obtained from a female donor with ankylosing spondylitis or in good health (not recorded which). The chain is assembled from TRBV5-4 and TRBJ2-3; TRBD2 is possibly the D segment (5 matching bases). The CDR3 amino acid sequence is: CASSSGLSTDTQYF. The nucleotides read TGTGCCAGCAGCAGCGGACTTTCCACAGATACGCAGTATTTT.